Listed below are T cell receptor beta chains from one sample, sequenced in a study of T cells in Graves' hyperthyroidism and ophthalmopathy. TCRdb passed the multiplex PCR reads through MiXCR, listing each CDR3 protein once. The sample lists 350,000 to 400,000 distinct CDR3 sequences; under 20% were seen once. Sequencing was carried out using blood. Receptor source: a man younger than 35 with Graves' ophthalmopathy. Each CDR3 is given with its conserved first and last residue. The D gene is left open where the match is weak. Expanded clones get a size class; other rows say once, few or many, or leave the size out.

cdr3_length d_call clone_size j_call v_call cdr3_nt cdr3_aa
16 TRBD1 many TRBJ2-5 TRBV15 TGTGCCACCAGCAGAGATTTCGGACAGGGGTATGAGACCCAGTACTTC CATSRDFGQGYETQYF
15 TRBD2 many TRBJ2-7 TRBV12-3/TRBV12-4 TGTGCCAGCACCTTAGGGCTAGCGGGGACATACGAGCAGTACTTC CASTLGLAGTYEQYF
15 . . TRBJ1-4 TRBV19 TGTGCCAGTAGCCCCCGCAGGGCGGATAATGAAAAACTGTTTTTT CASSPRRADNEKLFF
15 TRBD1 few TRBJ1-4 TRBV6-1 TGTGCCAGCCAGCAAACAGGGGGCAAGGGTGAAAAACTGTTTTTT CASQQTGGKGEKLFF
15 TRBD1 many TRBJ1-1 TRBV28 TGTGCCAGCAGTGTTCAGGGGGCCCTGAACACTGAAGCTTTCTTT CASSVQGALNTEAFF
16 . many TRBJ2-2 TRBV5-1 TGCGCCAGCAGCCAGGTCAAGAGCAGTGACACCGGGGAGCTGTTTTTT CASSQVKSSDTGELFF
18 TRBD1 . TRBJ2-2 TRBV4-1 TGCGCCAGCAGCCAAGATAGAGAGGACAGGGGGCAATCCGGGGAGCTGTTTTTT CASSQDREDRGQSGELFF
15 TRBD1 few TRBJ1-4 TRBV6-6 TGTGCCAGCAGTTACTCTCGGGACAGGGTGGAAAAACTGTTTTTT CASSYSRDRVEKLFF
13 TRBD1 many TRBJ2-5 TRBV3-1 TGTGCCAGCAGATTGACAGGGCCAGAGACCCAGTACTTC CASRLTGPETQYF
13 . few TRBJ1-2 TRBV19 TGTGCCAGTACCCCCTCGGTGGACTATGGCTACACCTTC CASTPSVDYGYTF
14 . many TRBJ1-5 TRBV12-3/TRBV12-4 TGTGCCAGCAGTTCGGACATGGTCAATCAGCCCCAGCATTTT CASSSDMVNQPQHF
17 . . TRBJ2-1 TRBV20-1 TGCAGTGCTAGGAAGGAGGAGGGGAGGATTTGGTACAATGAGCAGTTCTTC CSARKEEGRIWYNEQFF
13 . many TRBJ2-7 TRBV2 TGTGCCAGCAGTTACACAACAAGCTACGAGCAGTACTTC CASSYTTSYEQYF
14 TRBD1 . TRBJ1-2 TRBV6-1 TGTGCCAGCAGTGTAAACAGGGGGGTCTATGGCTACACCTTC CASSVNRGVYGYTF
14 . . TRBJ1-1 TRBV6-1 TGTGCCAGCAGTGAAACAGCCTTGAACACTGAAGCTTTCTTT CASSETALNTEAFF
13 . . TRBJ2-1 TRBV4-1 TGCGCCAGCAGCCAAGATACAATCAATGAGCAGTTCTTC CASSQDTINEQFF
15 . many TRBJ2-3 TRBV11-3 TGTGCCAGCAGCTTAACGGGGGTACTTTCAGATACGCAGTATTTT CASSLTGVLSDTQYF
14 TRBD2 few TRBJ2-1 TRBV12-5 TGTGCTAGTGGGGTAGCGGGGGGGTACAATGAGCAGTTCTTC CASGVAGGYNEQFF
14 . many TRBJ2-1 TRBV11-2 TGTGCCAGCAGCTTTGTGGATGGGGGCAATGAGCAGTTCTTC CASSFVDGGNEQFF
16 TRBD1 . TRBJ1-3 TRBV18 TGTGCCAGCTCATTCAACACAGGGGACTCTGGAAACACCATATATTTT CASSFNTGDSGNTIYF
15 TRBD1 few TRBJ2-7 TRBV9 TGTGCCAGCAGCCCGCGGACAGGGGCCTTCCTGGAGCAGTACTTC CASSPRTGAFLEQYF
12 . many TRBJ1-2 TRBV10-3 TGTGCCATCGCGGGGAACGACTATGGCTACACCTTC CAIAGNDYGYTF
13 . few TRBJ2-5 TRBV18 TGTGCCAGCTCACTTTTGCCGGAGGAGACCCAGTACTTC CASSLLPEETQYF
13 TRBD1 . TRBJ1-2 TRBV27 TGTGCCAGCAGTCAGGACAGGATGTATGGCTACACCTTC CASSQDRMYGYTF
13 TRBD2 few TRBJ2-7 TRBV6-1 TGTGCCAGCAGTGACCTGGGGAGGGACGAGCAGTACTTC CASSDLGRDEQYF
12 . many TRBJ2-3 TRBV2 TGTGCCACCCCAGGGGAAAGAGATACGCAGTATTTT CATPGERDTQYF
13 . many TRBJ2-3 TRBV7-9 TGTGCCAGCAGCCCCCCGGGCACAGATACGCAGTATTTT CASSPPGTDTQYF
13 TRBD1 few TRBJ2-1 TRBV29-1 TGCAGCGTTGAGGACAGGTTTAACAATGAGCAGTTCTTC CSVEDRFNNEQFF
13 TRBD2 once TRBJ2-5 TRBV10-3 TGTGCCACTGGGGGGGGTCAGCAAGAGACCCAGTACTTC CATGGGQQETQYF
15 TRBD1 . TRBJ2-5 TRBV14 TGTGCCAGCAGCCATTCAGGGGGCTGGGGAGAGACCCAGTACTTC CASSHSGGWGETQYF
18 . few TRBJ1-3 TRBV12-3/TRBV12-4 TGTGCCAGCAGCGCCGTGGGGGCCGACCCCCGCAGCGGAAACACCATATATTTT CASSAVGADPRSGNTIYF
16 TRBD1 many TRBJ2-1 TRBV11-1 TGTGCCAGCACCCCAAGGGGGGGACAGGGGAACAATGAGCAGTTCTTC CASTPRGGQGNNEQFF
14 . many TRBJ2-3 TRBV20-1 TGCAGTGCTCAACGTCAAACTAGCACAGATACGCAGTATTTT CSAQRQTSTDTQYF
16 TRBD2 . TRBJ2-7 TRBV5-1 TGCGCCAGCAGCTTACGACTAGCGGGGGGCTCCTACGAGCGGTACTTC CASSLRLAGGSYERYF
14 . . TRBJ1-3 TRBV3-1 TGTGCCAGCAGCGTTACAGGGTACGGAAACACCATATATTTT CASSVTGYGNTIYF
11 . many TRBJ1-2 TRBV28 TGTGCCAGCAGCGGGAAGGGTGGCTACACCTTC CASSGKGGYTF
14 . many TRBJ2-3 TRBV11-2 TGTGCCAGCAGCTTAGACCGGGGCCCCGATACGCAGTATTTT CASSLDRGPDTQYF
14 TRBD2 many TRBJ2-7 TRBV18 TGTGCCAGCTCACCAACCGGGGGGTTCTACGAGCAGTACTTC CASSPTGGFYEQYF
12 . . TRBJ2-5 TRBV7-3 TGTGCCAGCACCCTAGGTCGGGGAAGGGAGTACTTC CASTLGRGREYF
17 . many TRBJ2-3 TRBV27 TGTGCCAGCAGTTCCTCCACCGGGACGGGTCCCTCCTCTACGCAGTATTTT CASSSSTGTGPSSTQYF